The 30 T cell receptor beta chains listed next were all sequenced from one sample in a study of blood T cells in healthy people across ages. Through a sample-barcoded 5' primer and a J-beta primer mix, a second PCR was run for about 6 to 11 cycles. Via MiXCR, TCRdb re-called the 5' RACE reads, giving one row per CDR3 protein. The sample includes about 1.8 million distinct CDR3 sequences, about 50% of them seen just once. Sequenced: blood. The receptors were sampled from a woman aged 40 to 49 in good health.

This clonotype was observed a few times. V is TRBV29-1 and J is TRBJ1-2; perhaps TRBD1 as D (5 bases). Germline CDR1 and CDR2: SQVTM and ANQGSEA. This CDR3 is built from 12 residues. V shed 6 bases and J shed 2 bases, with 10 bases lying between them. Here the CDR3 reads CSVRQPNYGYTF. CDR3 DNA sequence: TGCAGCGTCCGACAGCCAAACTATGGCTACACCTTC.

The rearrangement uses TRBV7-9 and TRBJ1-2; D perhaps matches TRBD1 (5 bases). The V end was cut by 11 bases, the J end by 2 bases, with 12 bases between. Germline V gene lookup returns CDR1 SEHNR and CDR2 FQNEAQ (reference sequence). CDR3 size: 12 residues. The CDR3 DNA is TGTGCCGCCGGGGGGATAAACTATGGCTACACCTTC. It is translated as CAAGGINYGYTF.

This clonotype was detected only a few times. The chain joins TRBV7-2 to TRBJ2-3, with 8 bases identical to TRBD2. The CDR3 has 15 amino acids. In germline, CDR1 is SGHTA, CDR2 FQGNSA. The V gene end was trimmed by 3 bases and the J gene end by 5 bases; junction bases not matched to a gene: 7. CDR3 bases: TGTGCCAGCAGCTTCGAAGGGACTAGAAAAGATACGCAGTATTTT. This encodes CASSFEGTRKDTQYF.

The chain recombines TRBV3-1 with TRBJ2-6; no reliable D call. Germline V gives CDR1 LGHDT, CDR2 YNNKEL (reference sequence). The CDR3 runs 17 residues. V lost 3 bases and J lost 0, with 12 bases in between. The DNA for the CDR3 is TGTGCCAGCAGCCACTCAAGAGTCCGCTCTGGGGCCAACGTCCTGACTTTC. As protein: CASSHSRVRSGANVLTF.

The chain has TRBV29-1 and TRBJ1-1, with a possible D match to TRBD1 (6 bases). This CDR3 has 12 residues. Trimming pared 7 bases from V and 3 bases from J, leaving 12 bases between. Germline V CDR1 and CDR2: SQVTM, ANQGSEA. The CDR3 here is CSGITGHTEAFF. CDR3 nucleotides: TGCAGCGGTATCACAGGGCACACTGAAGCTTTCTTT.

The chain employs TRBV4-2 and TRBJ1-2, with D perhaps matching TRBD1 (5 bases). Per germline, CDR1 LGHNA and CDR2 YNFKEQ. This CDR3 comprises 14 residues. V was shortened by 0 bases and J by 4 bases, with 9 bases between the two germline ends. CDR3 protein: CASSQDRDFYGYTF. The CDR3 DNA reads TGTGCCAGCAGCCAAGACCGGGACTTCTATGGCTACACCTTC.

CDR3 sequence (DNA): TGCAGTGCGGAGAGTCTAGCGGGGGGGCAGAGCTCCTACAATGAGCAGTTCTTC. As protein: CSAESLAGGQSSYNEQFF. The chain couples TRBV20-1 to TRBJ2-1; 12 nucleotides align to TRBD2. Trimming cost V 6 bases and J 0 bases; bases outside gene matches: 12. Germline loops: CDR1 DFQATT, CDR2 SNEGSKA (reference sequence). The CDR3 length is 18 residues.

V is TRBV28 and J is TRBJ2-7, with a tentative D call TRBD1 (5 bases). CDR1 MDHEN and CDR2 SYDVKM come from the germline V gene. The ends were cut back, 1 base at V and 4 bases at J, with 17 bases in the middle. This CDR3 has 16 amino acids. In DNA form, the CDR3 reads TGTGCCAGCAGTTTATCACTTGGACATTTCGGGTACGAGCAGTACTTC. It translates to CASSLSLGHFGYEQYF.

The chain couples TRBV7-8 to TRBJ1-2; 8 bases are shared with TRBD1. Germline V gene sequence: CDR1 SGHVS, CDR2 FQNEAQ. The junction had 7 bases not matched to a gene; V was cut back by 2 bases and J by 5 bases. This CDR3 has 15 residues. In DNA form, the CDR3 reads TGTGCCAGCAGCTTAATAAGGGGACAGGAGTATGGCTACACCTTC. It codes for CASSLIRGQEYGYTF.

This clonotype occurred a few times. This CDR3 is CASSQEGDGVNEQYF. The CDR3 region has the DNA TGTGCCAGCAGCCAAGAAGGGGACGGGGTGAACGAGCAGTACTTC. V usage is TRBV3-1 and J usage is TRBJ2-7; the D call may be TRBD1 or TRBD2 (5 bases each). The CDR3 contains 15 residues. The germline V and J ends were trimmed by 0 bases and 5 bases, with 14 bases remaining between them. In germline, CDR1 is LGHDT, CDR2 YNNKEL (reference sequence).

The chain joins TRBV20-1 to TRBJ2-3; TRBD2 is a possible D gene (5 bases). The CDR3 length is 15 residues. Per the germline V gene, CDR1 is DFQATT and CDR2 is SNEGSKA (reference sequence). The ends were cut back, 1 base at V and 4 bases at J, with 15 bases in the middle. The CDR3 is CSARGTEARADTQYF. The CDR3 coding sequence is TGCAGTGCTAGAGGTACCGAGGCGAGGGCAGATACGCAGTATTTT.

The rearrangement links TRBV20-1 to TRBJ2-1, with a tentative D call TRBD2 (6 bases). The V gene lost 6 bases and the J gene lost 0 bases, with 9 bases spanning the gap. The CDR3 spans 13 residues. Germline CDR1 reads DFQATT; CDR2 reads SNEGSKA (reference sequence). CDR3 sequence reads: CSARDFSYNEQFF. The CDR3 DNA reads TGCAGTGCAAGGGACTTCTCCTACAATGAGCAGTTCTTC.

The V gene is TRBV20-1, the J gene TRBJ2-5, with D hard to call. Per germline, CDR1 DFQATT and CDR2 SNEGSKA (reference sequence). V was clipped by 3 bases and J by 9 bases, with 11 bases between them. This CDR3 spans 11 amino acids. In nucleotides, the CDR3 is TGCAGTGCTAGCTCACCCGGCTCCCAGTACTTC. Protein: CSASSPGSQYF.

This clonotype was seen at least ten times. The V gene is TRBV12-3 or TRBV12-4, the J gene TRBJ2-7; 11 bases are shared with TRBD2. The junction had 5 bases not matched to a gene; V was cut back by 5 bases and J by 2 bases. This CDR3 region has 15 residues. The CDR3 here is CASSPRLAGTYEQYF. The DNA for the CDR3 is TGTGCCAGCAGTCCCCGACTAGCGGGGACCTACGAGCAGTACTTC.

The chain carries TRBV20-1 and TRBJ1-5; D is uncertain. The ends were cut back, 0 bases at V and 2 bases at J, with 11 bases in the middle. CDR3 length: 15 amino acids. Germline V gene sequence: CDR1 DFQATT, CDR2 SNEGSKA (reference sequence). The CDR3 nucleotides are TGCAGTGCTAGAGATCATAGAGTGGGCAATCAGCCCCAGCATTTT. It specifies CSARDHRVGNQPQHF.

J is TRBJ1-6 and V is TRBV20-1; D is uncertain. The CDR3 is 12 residues long. The V gene's germline CDR1 is DFQATT and CDR2 SNEGSKA (reference sequence). Trimming took 4 bases from V and 9 from J, leaving 10 bases between them. The CDR3 bases are TGCAGTGCTACGAACGGCAGTTCACCCCTCCACTTT. Translation: CSATNGSSPLHF.

The sample holds a few counts of this clonotype. The chain couples TRBV9 to TRBJ2-7; D unresolved. The CDR3 extends over 16 amino acids. Trimming cost V 2 bases and J 1 base, with 16 bases left between them. CDR1 and CDR2 (germline): SGDLS, YYNGEE. The DNA for the CDR3 is TGTGCCAGCAGCGTCGGAACATCGGTCCGGTCCTACGAGCAGTACTTC. It codes for CASSVGTSVRSYEQYF.

The chain uses TRBV7-9 and TRBJ2-7, with D perhaps TRBD2 (5 bases). V gave up 5 bases and J gave up 4 bases, with 15 bases separating them. CDR1 and CDR2 (germline): SEHNR, FQNEAQ (reference sequence). This CDR3 spans 14 amino acids. CDR3 sequence: CASSPPGSGYEQYF. DNA for the CDR3: TGTGCCAGCAGCCCGCCGGGGAGTGGTTACGAGCAGTACTTC.

This chain connects TRBV20-1 to TRBJ2-5, with D perhaps given as TRBD1 or TRBD2 (5 bases each). The CDR3 runs 14 residues. Germline CDR1 is DFQATT and CDR2 is SNEGSKA (reference sequence). V was cut by 0 bases and J by 4 bases, with 12 bases left in between. CDR3 in DNA: TGCAGTGCTAGAGATACCGGGACCTCAGAGACCCAGTACTTC. This translates into CSARDTGTSETQYF.

This clonotype was counted between two and nine times. This chain uses TRBV29-1 with TRBJ2-3, with a possible D match to TRBD1 (5 bases). Trimming removed 0 bases from V and 3 bases from J, with 16 bases in between. The CDR3 runs to 16 residues. Germline V gene lookup returns CDR1 SQVTM and CDR2 ANQGSEA. CDR3 in DNA: TGCAGCGTTGAAGATTTCCCAGGGATGACGACAGATACGCAGTATTTT. Its protein is CSVEDFPGMTTDTQYF.

In regard to this clonotype: One end of the junction is discordant with germline, which a read error may explain. The rearrangement links TRBV7-2 to TRBJ2-3, with unresolved D. The germline CDR1 and CDR2 sequences are SGHTA and FQGNSA. The CDR3 length is 12 residues. This chain's CDR3 is CACSFLGDTQYF. DNA for the CDR3: TGTGCCTGCAGTTTTCTCGGGGATACGCAGTATTTT. The whole variable domain, remainder taken from reference TRBV7-2 and TRBJ2-3, is GAGVSQSPSNKVTEKGKDVELRCDPISGHTALYWYRQSLGQGLEFLIYFQGNSAPDKSGLPSDRFSAERTGGSVSTLTIQRTQQEDSAVYLCACSFLGDTQYFGPGTRLTVL.

The CDR3 reads CASSEDRDEQYF. Written as DNA, the CDR3 is TGTGCCAGCAGTGAGGACAGGGACGAGCAGTACTTC. J is TRBJ2-7 and V is TRBV28, with 8 bases aligning to TRBD1. The CDR3 consists of 12 residues. V lost 5 bases and J lost 5; bases outside the gene matches: 2. Germline V lookup: CDR1 MDHEN, CDR2 SYDVKM.

The V gene is TRBV4-1, the J gene TRBJ1-2, with D possibly being TRBD1 (6 bases). The CDR3 totals 13 residues. Germline V gene sequence: CDR1 MGHRA, CDR2 YSYEKL. V shed 7 bases and J shed 4 bases, with 13 bases lying between them. The CDR3 DNA reads TGCGCCAGCAACTCTCCAGGGGCCTATGGCTACACCTTC. It yields the protein CASNSPGAYGYTF.

The chain is built from TRBV10-3 and TRBJ1-2; TRBD1 is a possible D gene (6 bases). The CDR3 runs 17 residues. CDR1 ENHRY and CDR2 SYGVKD come from the germline V gene. V was shortened by 8 bases and J by 0 bases, with 22 bases between the two germline ends. The CDR3 protein is CAISRLGAREANYGYTF. CDR3 in DNA: TGTGCCATCTCTCGTTTGGGGGCGCGGGAAGCTAACTATGGCTACACCTTC.

In this sample, this clonotype turned up a few times. The chain carries TRBV12-3 or TRBV12-4 and TRBJ2-3, with D hard to call. The V end was cut by 6 bases, the J end by 6 bases, with 10 bases between. The CDR3 has 12 residues. CDR3 region: CASSPRYDTQYF. Here the CDR3 DNA reads TGTGCCAGCAGCCCACGTTACGATACGCAGTATTTT.

This clonotype occurred a few times. The chain employs TRBV12-3 or TRBV12-4 and TRBJ1-6; unclear D gene. The CDR3 consists of 12 residues. The V end was cut by 5 bases, the J end by 9 bases, with 8 bases between. The DNA of the CDR3 is TGTGCCAGCAGTCACCCCAGTTCACCCCTCCACTTT. Protein: CASSHPSSPLHF.

The V and J genes are TRBV6-2 or TRBV6-3 and TRBJ1-2; D is uncertain. CDR1 and CDR2 (germline): MNHEY, SVGEGT. CDR3 size: 15 residues. The ends were cut back, 0 bases at V and 4 bases at J, with 12 bases in the middle. This chain's CDR3 is CASSYSTTRTYGYTF. CDR3 bases: TGTGCCAGCAGTTACTCGACGACACGGACCTATGGCTACACCTTC.

This chain joins TRBV7-9 and TRBJ1-6; D not resolved. This CDR3 contains 16 residues. Germline lookup yields CDR1 SEHNR and CDR2 FQNEAQ (reference sequence). V lost 0 bases to trimming and J lost 0 bases, with 6 bases between them. Here the CDR3 reads CASSLAYGSYNSPLHF. In nucleotides, the CDR3 is TGTGCCAGCAGCTTAGCGTACGGCTCCTATAATTCACCCCTCCACTTT.

A few counts support this clonotype. The V call is TRBV7-2, the J call TRBJ2-1; 13 bases are shared with TRBD2. V lost 0 bases to trimming and J lost 7 bases; unmatched junction nucleotides: 0. CDR3 size: 15 residues. The V gene's germline CDR1 is SGHTA and CDR2 FQGNSA. In nucleotides, the CDR3 is TGTGCCAGCAGCTTAGCACTAGCGGGGGGGAATGAGCAGTTCTTC. It specifies CASSLALAGGNEQFF.

Here the CDR3 reads CATSRDPYGAGSNTEAFF. Written as DNA, the CDR3 is TGTGCCACCAGCAGAGATCCCTATGGAGCAGGGTCTAACACTGAAGCTTTCTTT. This chain joins TRBV15 and TRBJ1-1; D possibly corresponds to TRBD1 (5 bases). This CDR3 spans 18 amino acids. From germline, CDR1 is LNHNV and CDR2 YYDKDF (reference sequence). The V end lost 0 bases, the J end lost 2 bases, and 19 bases lay between the germline ends.